This T cell receptor beta chain is drawn from a study of glioma-infiltrating T cells. The study, taken as a whole, reports: Non-neoplastic patients had below-expected tissue-blood divergence, while all gliomas exceeded expectation.

The germline V gene encodes CDR1 MNHEY and CDR2 SVGAGI. Deletions cut 8 bases from V and 1 base from J, with 11 bases between. The CDR3 loop spans 14 amino acids. This clonotype was detected a few times. The antigen is undetermined. The iRepertoire nested amplicon-rescue multiplex PCR amplified TCR alpha and beta CDR3s from RNA. MiXCR, run by TCRdb on the multiplex PCR reads, gives a single entry per CDR3 protein. Here the sample spans more than 300,000 distinct CDR3 sequences, about two fifths being singletons. The V gene is TRBV6-5, the J gene TRBJ2-2; D is ambiguous. Sequenced material: glioma tissue, nonneoplastic brain tissue, or PBMCs (not recorded which). This TCR came from a human donor with low-grade glioma or glioblastoma, undergoing nonglioma brain surgery, or in good health (not recorded which). The CDR3 loop is CASQVIWNTGELFF. The DNA for the CDR3 is TGTGCCAGCCAGGTCATCTGGAACACCGGGGAGCTGTTTTTT.